This T cell receptor (beta chain) was sequenced for a study of T cell repertoires in cytomegalovirus infection. Whole-study context: The authors relied on CMV epitopes, both recently identified HLA-C-restricted and well-studied HLA-B-restricted. It was the public TCR beta signatures that indicated both CMV infection and matching HLA type. General observations from the study: Within the response measured ex vivo, HLA-C-restricted CMV-specific TCR beta clonotypes were dominant. The study identified carriers of CMV plus the relevant HLA from cumulative public TCR beta family frequency.

As regards this clonotype: What it binds is unknown.

The CDR3 contains 14 residues. The V end lost 3 bases, the J end lost 7 bases, and 16 bases lay between the germline ends. Germline V gives CDR1 SNHLY, CDR2 FYNNEI. TCRdb re-called the reads with MiXCR, one entry per CDR3 protein. The sample has roughly 920,000 distinct CDR3 sequences, around 30% seen once; the top ten hold about an eighth. This specimen was cultured CD8+ T cells from PBMCs, taken from culture after CMV antigen stimulation. The clonotype originates from a human donor in good health (CMV status not recorded). Some clones in this sample may be carry-over from other donors' samples. J is TRBJ2-7 and V is TRBV2; D is possibly TRBD1 or TRBD2 (6 bases each). This CDR3 is CASSDGSGAREQYV. The CDR3 nucleotides are TGTGCCAGCAGTGATGGTTCGGGGGCGAGAGAGCAGTACGTC.